This T cell receptor (beta chain) was captured by sequencing in a study of blood T cell repertoires in COVID-19. Study as a whole: Specimens from acute and convalescent COVID-19 originated in the United States, Italy and Spain. PBMCs, B-cell-depleted T cells, or T cells provided the cDNA or gDNA that made up the material.

V gave up 4 bases and J gave up 6 bases; unmatched junction bases: 6. The germline V gene encodes CDR1 MNHEY and CDR2 SMNVEV (reference sequence). The CDR3 sequence is 14 residues long. In the original processing: Estimated nucleated cell counts came from reference gene primer amplification. TCRdb's copy holds only in-frame clones and misses some; the assay was immunoSEQ multiplex PCR. V and J calls plus clone size are reproduced from that table; the DNA served to infer D and trimming. Of about 26,000 clones listed, nearly 90% are singletons. The sequencing input was peripheral blood. V usage is TRBV27 and J usage is TRBJ1-2; 9 bases fit TRBD1. The source is a man between 65 and 85 years old with acute or convalescent COVID-19. In nucleotides, the CDR3 is TGTGCCAGCAGTTCGCCGACAGGGGGGCATGGCTACACCTTC. Its protein is CASSSPTGGHGYTF.